The entry below gives a single T cell receptor beta chain sequence along with its context. Germline CDR1 reads MDHEN; CDR2 reads SYDVKM. The junction had 8 bases not matched to a gene; V was cut back by 3 bases and J by 3 bases. This CDR3 is built from 16 residues. The CDR3 regions of TCR beta were amplified from RNA transcripts. Initially, a first-round RT-PCR of the TCR CDR3 employed the HTBI primer set. MiXCR, applied by TCRdb to the multiplex PCR reads, yields one record per CDR3 protein. The sample shows hundreds of thousands of distinct CDR3 sequences, approximately 16% of them seen only once. This entry comes from a study of T cells in Graves' hyperthyroidism and ophthalmopathy.

Sequencing used blood. The genes are TRBV28 and TRBJ2-5; 9 nucleotides match TRBD2. The receptor was isolated from a woman aged 40-49 years with Graves' ophthalmopathy. The CDR3 DNA follows: TGTGCCAGCAGTTTCTCTTCGGCTAGCGGGGAAGAGACCCAGTACTTC. Protein product: CASSFSSASGEETQYF.